These 5 T cell receptor beta chains were sequenced from one sample in a study of post-analysis software for immune sequencing data. Each TCR beta cDNA library carried unique molecular identifiers. TCRdb passed the PCR reads through MiXCR, listing each CDR3 protein once. The sample includes roughly 870,000 distinct CDR3 sequences, roughly 58% seen only once; the top ten take under 6%. Their antigen targets remain unknown. Findings and caveats of the study: Elevated frequency relative to controls characterized roughly five TRBV segments in patients, TRBV5-6, TRBV5-1 and TRBV20-1 among them.

The source material was blood. These receptors originate from a girl aged 10-17 years with multiple sclerosis.

This clonotype showed up just a few times. The chain joins TRBV20-1 to TRBJ2-7; 9 positions match TRBD2. With 5 bases clipped from V and 10 bases from J, the junction kept 9 bases outside the gene matches. There are 12 residues in the CDR3. Germline CDR1 reads DFQATT; CDR2 reads SNEGSKA (reference sequence). The CDR3 bases are TGCAGTGCTGTTCTAGCGGGGACGTCCCAGTACTTC. Amino acids: CSAVLAGTSQYF.

This chain uses TRBV5-1 with TRBJ2-4; 9 bases match TRBD2. With the DNA end fitting TRBJ2-7 better, the J assignment may be wrong. Germline V gene sequence: CDR1 SGHRS, CDR2 YFSETQ. The CDR3 is 15 amino acids. CDR3 protein: CASSWGGLASYEQYF. CDR3 sequence (DNA): TGCGCCAGCAGCTGGGGGGGACTAGCATCCTACGAGCAGTACTTC.

The CDR3 coding sequence is TGTGCCAGCAGCCAAGAAGGCAGGGTTTCAGAGACCCAGTACTTC. This gives the protein CASSQEGRVSETQYF. This rearrangement joins TRBV3-1 to TRBJ2-5; D may be TRBD1 (5 bases). Trimming pared 0 bases from V and 4 bases from J, leaving 12 bases between. Germline V gene lookup returns CDR1 LGHDT and CDR2 YNNKEL (reference sequence). The CDR3 covers 15 residues.

The table lists this clonotype with a few counts. V gene TRBV20-1 combines with J gene TRBJ2-7; the D is unclear. V lost 2 bases and J lost 0, with 8 bases in between. Germline V gene sequence: CDR1 DFQATT, CDR2 SNEGSKA (reference sequence). The CDR3 spans 13 residues. The CDR3: CSARTPCSYEQYF. In nucleotides, the CDR3 is TGCAGTGCTAGAACTCCGTGCTCCTACGAGCAGTACTTC.

The chain employs TRBV29-1 and TRBJ2-1; TRBD2 matches 7 bases. This CDR3 spans 15 amino acids. Germline lookup yields CDR1 SQVTM and CDR2 ANQGSEA. With 1 base clipped from V and 2 bases from J, the junction kept 5 bases outside the gene matches. Here the CDR3 DNA reads TGCAGCGTTGAAGGGGAAGGGAGGGCCTACAATGAGCAGTTCTTC. Its protein product is CSVEGEGRAYNEQFF.